Below, 18 T cell receptor beta chains from the same sample are listed, as sequenced in a study of OX40 agonist ivuxolimab in advanced cancers. Profiling relied on immunoSEQ multiplex PCR, and the TCRdb table lists in-frame clones only, not all of them. The table lists some 49,000 clones, 80% to 85% of them singletons. Sequenced material: CD4+ or CD8+ T cells sorted from blood, taken in a trial of the OX40 agonist ivuxolimab. The receptor set was obtained from an adult with an advanced solid tumor such as melanoma, head and neck, liver or kidney cancer.

This chain connects TRBV6-1 to TRBJ1-1, with D maybe TRBD1 (5 bases). V lost 8 bases and J lost 5, with 15 bases in between. Germline V gene data show CDR1 as MNHNS and CDR2 as SASEGT. The CDR3 sequence is 13 residues long. The CDR3 DNA reads TGTGCCAGCGTCAGGGAGAGGGGAACTGAAGCTTTCTTT. Protein product: CASVRERGTEAFF.

This clone is labeled medium-sized (0.01 to 0.1%). V gene TRBV5-1 combines with J gene TRBJ1-5, with no clear D. V was clipped by 6 bases and J by 0 bases, with 16 bases between them. This CDR3 is 16 amino acids long. From germline, CDR1 is SGHRS and CDR2 YFSETQ. The CDR3 sequence: CASTDYLIYSNQPQHF. The CDR3 bases are TGCGCCAGCACCGACTACCTGATTTATAGCAATCAGCCCCAGCATTTT.

This chain connects TRBV11-2 to TRBJ2-7; 8 bases fit TRBD1. The CDR3 length is 15 residues. V trimming: 0 bases; J trimming: 5 bases; junction bases outside the gene matches: 6. Germline V gene lookup returns CDR1 SGHAT and CDR2 FQNNGV. The CDR3 region has the DNA TGTGCCAGCAGCTTAGATCCCACAGGGGGGAACGAGCAGTACTTC. Translated: CASSLDPTGGNEQYF.

This clone was seen a handful of times. V usage is TRBV4-1 and J usage is TRBJ1-1, with D possibly being TRBD1 (6 bases). The CDR3 covers 15 residues. The ends were cut back, 5 bases at V and 6 bases at J, with 19 bases in the middle. Germline V gene data show CDR1 as MGHRA and CDR2 as YSYEKL. The CDR3 sequence is CASSSPGGGSAEAFF. The CDR3 coding sequence is TGCGCCAGCAGCTCGCCGGGGGGCGGGAGTGCTGAAGCTTTCTTT.

The rearrangement links TRBV9 to TRBJ2-4, with unresolved D. Trimming pared 2 bases from V and 5 bases from J, leaving 11 bases between. This CDR3 has 14 amino acids. Germline CDR1 reads SGDLS; CDR2 reads YYNGEE. The chain's CDR3 is CASSVREYQNIQYF. DNA of the CDR3: TGTGCCAGCAGCGTTCGAGAGTATCAAAACATTCAGTACTTC.

The chain links TRBV5-1 to TRBJ2-7; 9 bases align to TRBD1. V shed 4 bases and J 6 bases; nucleotides not matched to a gene: 5. The CDR3 totals 13 residues. Germline V lookup: CDR1 SGHRS, CDR2 YFSETQ. The CDR3 sequence: CASSPGQGTEQYF. The CDR3 region has the DNA TGCGCCAGCAGCCCGGGACAGGGCACCGAGCAGTACTTC.

The J gene is TRBJ2-1, the V gene TRBV19; 10 positions match TRBD2. Germline V CDR1 and CDR2: LNHDA, SQIVND (reference sequence). With 5 bases clipped from V and 7 bases from J, the junction kept 5 bases outside the gene matches. This CDR3 contains 14 residues. The CDR3 region is CASSLSGGVNEQFF. CDR3 DNA sequence: TGTGCCAGTAGTTTAAGCGGGGGGGTGAATGAGCAGTTCTTC.

A few counts support this clone. This sequence joins TRBV28 and TRBJ1-4; possible D gene TRBD1, 5 bases. Deletions cut 3 bases from V and 8 bases from J, with 13 bases between. CDR3 length: 14 residues. The germline gives CDR1 MDHEN, CDR2 SYDVKM. As DNA, the CDR3 is TGTGCCAGCAGTTTTGAGGGGCTGCTGGAAAAACTGTTTTTT. Amino acids: CASSFEGLLEKLFF.

The chain links TRBV21-1 to TRBJ1-6. TRBV21-1 is recorded as a pseudogene. The length of the CDR3 is 15 residues. The CDR3 DNA reads as TGTGCCAGCAGCCCCAGGGAGGGGGGTTATTCACCCCTCCACTTT. Translation gives CASSPREGGYSPLHF.

V usage is TRBV28 and J usage is TRBJ2-3; no reliable D call. The CDR3 consists of 12 residues. V was cut by 10 bases and J by 2 bases, with 10 bases left in between. Germline-derived CDR1 and CDR2 are MDHEN and SYDVKM. In DNA form, the CDR3 reads TGTGCCACCACGCCGAACACAGATACGCAGTATTTT. Protein product: CATTPNTDTQYF.

In DNA, the CDR3 is TGTGCCAGCAGTCCGGACAGGGGGGTCAATCAGCCCCAGCATTTT. It specifies CASSPDRGVNQPQHF. This chain links TRBV27 with TRBJ1-5; 10 bases are a match to TRBD1. Germline V CDR1 and CDR2: MNHEY, SMNVEV (reference sequence). The junction had 4 bases not matched to a gene; V was cut back by 5 bases and J by 3 bases. The CDR3 loop spans 15 amino acids.

This chain connects TRBV6-5 to TRBJ1-6, with D perhaps matching TRBD1 (5 bases). Trimming removed 10 bases at V and 7 bases at J, with 14 bases between. The CDR3 totals 13 residues. Looked up from germline, CDR1 is MNHEY and CDR2 is SVGAGI. CDR3 DNA sequence: TGTGCCACCTCCTACGGGGGGAATTCACCCCTCCACTTT. It codes for CATSYGGNSPLHF.

This CDR3 is CASSGGRGADTGELFF. CDR3 coding DNA: TGCGCCAGCAGCGGTGGCCGGGGGGCGGACACCGGGGAGCTGTTTTTT. This chain connects TRBV5-1 to TRBJ2-2, with a weak D call TRBD2 (7 bases). Trimming cost V 4 bases and J 3 bases, with 16 bases left between them. The CDR3 covers 16 residues. Germline V CDR1 and CDR2: SGHRS, YFSETQ.

The chain joins TRBV9 to TRBJ2-5; D gene uncertain. The V and J ends lost 1 base and 1 base respectively, with 8 bases between them. CDR1 is SGDLS, CDR2 YYNGEE, per germline. The CDR3 length is 14 residues. The CDR3 DNA is TGTGCCAGCAGCGTAAACGGAATCCAAGAGACCCAGTACTTC. Its translation: CASSVNGIQETQYF. Complete variable domain (other parts from reference TRBV9 and TRBJ2-5): DSGVTQTPKHLITATGQRVTLRCSPRSGDLSVYWYQQSLDQGLQFLIQYYNGEERAKGNILERFSAQQFPDLHSELNLSSLELGDSALYFCASSVNGIQETQYFGPGTRLLVL.

The J gene is TRBJ2-6, the V gene TRBV19; D may be TRBD1 (6 bases). The CDR3 loop spans 18 amino acids. CDR1 is LNHDA, CDR2 SQIVND, per germline (reference sequence). The V gene lost 1 base and the J gene lost 0 bases, with 13 bases spanning the gap. Here the CDR3 DNA reads TGTGCCAGTAGTATAGCCGGAGCAGGGGTCTCTGGGGCCAACGTCCTGACTTTC. It yields the protein CASSIAGAGVSGANVLTF.

This chain connects TRBV5-1 to TRBJ1-5, with 10 bases aligning to TRBD1. The V gene end was trimmed by 4 bases and the J gene end by 5 bases; junction bases not matched to a gene: 6. This CDR3 region has 15 residues. CDR1 and CDR2 from the germline V gene are SGHRS and YFSETQ. CDR3 loop: CASSAGTGVYQPQHF. CDR3 sequence (DNA): TGCGCCAGCAGCGCCGGGACAGGGGTTTATCAGCCCCAGCATTTT.

The chain has TRBV5-1 and TRBJ2-7; perhaps TRBD2 as D (6 bases). This CDR3 is 15 amino acids long. Trimming removed 0 bases at V and 2 bases at J, with 12 bases between. Germline CDR1 and CDR2: SGHRS and YFSETQ. DNA of the CDR3: TGCGCCAGCAGCTTGGAGGGCAGGAGGGCCTACGAGCAGTACTTC. Amino acids: CASSLEGRRAYEQYF.

The CDR3 bases are TGCGCCAGCAGCTTTCCGGGGCTGGATGAAAAACTGTTTTTT. It is translated as CASSFPGLDEKLFF. The rearrangement joins TRBV5-1 to TRBJ1-4; a possible D gene is TRBD1 (5 bases). Germline V gene sequence: CDR1 SGHRS, CDR2 YFSETQ. V was trimmed by 2 bases and J by 6 bases, leaving 11 bases between them. This CDR3 region has 14 residues.